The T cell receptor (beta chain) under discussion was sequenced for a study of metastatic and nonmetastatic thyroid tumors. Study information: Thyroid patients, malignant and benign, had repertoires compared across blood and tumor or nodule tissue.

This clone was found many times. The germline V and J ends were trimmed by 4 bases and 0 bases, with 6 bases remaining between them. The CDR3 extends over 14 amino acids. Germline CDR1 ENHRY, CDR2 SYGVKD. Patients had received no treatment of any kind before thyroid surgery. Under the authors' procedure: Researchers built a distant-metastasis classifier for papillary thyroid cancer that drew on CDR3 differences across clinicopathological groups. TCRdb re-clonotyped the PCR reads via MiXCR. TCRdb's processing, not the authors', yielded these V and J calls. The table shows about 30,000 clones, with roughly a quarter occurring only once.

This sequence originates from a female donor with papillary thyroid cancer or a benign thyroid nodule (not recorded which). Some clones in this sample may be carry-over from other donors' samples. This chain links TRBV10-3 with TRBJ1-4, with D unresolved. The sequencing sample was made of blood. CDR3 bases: TGTGCCATCAGTGGGGGTGCAACTAATGAAAAACTGTTTTTT. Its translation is CAISGGATNEKLFF.